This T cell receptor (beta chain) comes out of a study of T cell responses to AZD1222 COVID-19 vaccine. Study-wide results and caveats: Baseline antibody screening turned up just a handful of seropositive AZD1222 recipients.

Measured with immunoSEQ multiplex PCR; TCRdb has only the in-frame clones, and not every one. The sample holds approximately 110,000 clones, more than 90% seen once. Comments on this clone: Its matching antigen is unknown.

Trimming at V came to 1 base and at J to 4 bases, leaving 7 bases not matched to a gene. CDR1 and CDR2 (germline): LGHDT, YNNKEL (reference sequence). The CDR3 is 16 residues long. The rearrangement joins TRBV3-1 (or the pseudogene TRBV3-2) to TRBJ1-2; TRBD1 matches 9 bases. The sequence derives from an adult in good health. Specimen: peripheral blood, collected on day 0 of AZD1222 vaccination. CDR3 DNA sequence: TGTGCCAGCAGCCAAGCCGCGGGACAGGGAGTCTATGGCTACACCTTC. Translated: CASSQAAGQGVYGYTF.